The next 21 T cell receptor beta chains were all read from a single sample in a study of blood T cells in healthy people across ages (dated by TCRdb to 2014 to 2015). Library prep was done by 5' RACE. For sequencing, an Illumina HiSeq 2500 was employed. The second PCR ran for roughly 7 to 11 cycles and used a J-beta primer mix along with a sample-barcoded 5' primer. TCRdb reprocessed the public reads (quality trimming at Q25 with fastp, clone calling with MiXCR) and kept in-frame beta chains. Each entry merges the rows of one CDR3 protein and shows their most common DNA and genes. The sample table contains 800,000 to 950,000 distinct CDR3 sequences; only one count was recorded for around 46% of them. The ten largest clonotypes hold around 15% of the sample. Material for sequencing was blood. These receptors originate from a man aged 25-40 years in good health.

This clonotype was counted a few times. The chain links TRBV6-5 to TRBJ2-1; 10 bases fit TRBD2. V trimming: 5 bases; J trimming: 7 bases; junction bases outside the gene matches: 2. CDR3 size: 13 residues. Germline assignment: CDR1 MNHEY and CDR2 SVGAGI. The CDR3 sequence: CASSTLAGNEQFF. DNA for the CDR3: TGTGCCAGCAGTACACTAGCGGGGAATGAGCAGTTCTTC.

About this clonotype: A much larger clone lies one base from this, so it may be a read error. V gene TRBV5-1 combines with J gene TRBJ2-1; TRBD1 is a possible D gene (6 bases). Trimming took off 0 bases at V and 10 bases at J, with 14 bases between the two ends. The V gene's germline CDR1 is SGHRS and CDR2 YFSETQ. The CDR3 is made up of 14 amino acids. The CDR3 sequence: CASSLARGPYEQFF. DNA for the CDR3: TGCGCCAGCAGCTTGGCCAGGGGACCCTACGAGCAGTTCTTC.

The J gene is TRBJ1-6, the V gene TRBV6-5; 12 positions match TRBD1. Unmatched junction bases numbered 5, after V lost 1 base and J lost 13 bases. CDR1 MNHEY and CDR2 SVGAGI come from the germline V gene. This CDR3 region has 15 residues. CDR3 region: CASSYFGTGGLPLHF. CDR3 coding DNA: TGTGCCAGCAGTTACTTCGGGACAGGGGGCCTCCCCCTCCACTTT.

The rearrangement joins TRBV11-3 to TRBJ2-5, with D possibly TRBD2 on 6 matching bases. CDR3 length: 15 amino acids. Germline values: CDR1 SGHNT, CDR2 YENEEA. Trimming shortened V by 1 base and J by 5 bases, and 14 bases separated the two germline ends. CDR3 DNA: TGTGCCAGCAGCTTAGGATCTAGCGCAGTCGAGACCCAGTACTTC. Translated: CASSLGSSAVETQYF.

This clonotype was found many times. The chain joins TRBV15 to TRBJ2-7, with unresolved D. Germline CDR1 reads LNHNV; CDR2 reads YYDKDF (reference sequence). The ends were cut back, 0 bases at V and 1 base at J, with 10 bases in the middle. This CDR3 has 15 amino acids. The CDR3 sequence is CATSRDLAGSYEQYF. The CDR3 DNA reads TGTGCCACCAGCAGAGATTTGGCCGGATCCTACGAGCAGTACTTC.

V usage is TRBV6-5 and J usage is TRBJ2-7, with 8 bases fitting TRBD1. V lost 5 bases, J lost 3 bases, and 9 bases stayed unmatched. This CDR3 contains 15 residues. CDR1 and CDR2 from the germline V gene are MNHEY and SVGAGI. The CDR3 DNA sequence: TGTGCCAGCAGTCGGGATTGGACAGGGAGCTACGAGCAGTACTTC. Translated: CASSRDWTGSYEQYF.

This clonotype has more than one count but fewer than ten. The gene calls are TRBV4-1 and TRBJ1-5, with 8 positions matching TRBD1. The CDR3 loop spans 14 amino acids. Germline values: CDR1 MGHRA, CDR2 YSYEKL. V dropped 3 bases and J dropped 5; count of bases not matched to a gene: 3. The CDR3 reads CASSHQGAYQPQHF. DNA for the CDR3: TGCGCCAGCAGCCATCAGGGGGCTTATCAGCCCCAGCATTTT.

This clonotype has a handful of counts. The rearrangement joins TRBV2 to TRBJ1-5, with D possibly TRBD1 on 5 matching bases. The CDR3 runs to 13 residues. Germline V gene sequence: CDR1 SNHLY, CDR2 FYNNEI. The V and J ends lost 8 bases and 2 bases respectively, with 10 bases between them. In nucleotides, the CDR3 is TGTGCCAGCCGCAGGGACGGCAATCAGCCCCAGCATTTT. Its translation: CASRRDGNQPQHF.

This clonotype was seen a few times. This rearrangement joins TRBV20-1 to TRBJ1-1, with D unclear. The germline V and J ends were trimmed by 3 bases and 0 bases, with 14 bases remaining between them. There are 15 residues in the CDR3. The germline V gene has CDR1 DFQATT and CDR2 SNEGSKA (reference sequence). The DNA of the CDR3 is TGCAGTGCTAGTGGGGTAGTGAGTATGAACACTGAAGCTTTCTTT. Its translation: CSASGVVSMNTEAFF.

The CDR3 protein is CASSSGQGGNEKLFF. The CDR3 DNA follows: TGTGCCAGCAGCTCTGGACAGGGTGGTAATGAAAAACTGTTTTTT. This rearrangement joins TRBV7-2 to TRBJ1-4, with 8 bases matching TRBD1. Germline-derived CDR1 and CDR2 are SGHTA and FQGNSA. V lost 4 bases to trimming and J lost 4 bases; unmatched junction nucleotides: 5. The CDR3 runs 15 residues.

The rearrangement joins TRBV6-2 or TRBV6-3 to TRBJ1-2, with no clear D. The CDR3 length is 13 residues. Germline loops: CDR1 MNHEY, CDR2 SVGEGT. The V and J ends lost 6 bases and 5 bases respectively, with 13 bases between them. The CDR3, as DNA: TGTGCCAGCAGCTCCACAGCGGTGTATGGCTACACCTTC. It translates to CASSSTAVYGYTF.

This clonotype was found a few times. The CDR3 reads CSATGTGATDTQYF. The CDR3 nucleotides are TGCAGTGCTACCGGGACAGGGGCAACAGATACGCAGTATTTT. The chain has TRBV20-1 and TRBJ2-3; 10 bases align to TRBD1. This CDR3 comprises 14 residues. V lost 4 bases to trimming and J lost 3 bases; unmatched junction nucleotides: 4. Germline lookup yields CDR1 DFQATT and CDR2 SNEGSKA (reference sequence).

This chain links TRBV6-2 or TRBV6-3 with TRBJ1-4; D gene ambiguous. This CDR3 comprises 13 residues. CDR1 is MNHEY and CDR2 is SVGEGT in the germline V gene. Between the trimmed V and J ends, which lost 1 base and 7 bases, there was a span of 7 bases. This chain's CDR3 is CASSYYGIEKLFF. In DNA, the CDR3 is TGTGCCAGCAGTTACTACGGGATTGAAAAACTGTTTTTT.

This sequence joins TRBV4-1 and TRBJ2-4, with 10 bases aligning to TRBD1. This CDR3 region has 17 residues. Per germline, CDR1 MGHRA and CDR2 YSYEKL. The V gene end was trimmed by 1 base and the J gene end by 10 bases; junction bases not matched to a gene: 13. CDR3 in DNA: TGCGCCAGCAGCCAAGGGACAGGGGGGACGGGGTCCGGGATTCAGTACTTC. It translates to CASSQGTGGTGSGIQYF.

The chain has TRBV6-5 and TRBJ2-7, with D unclear. Trimming left V 6 bases short and J 3 bases short, with 12 bases between. The CDR3 has 13 residues. Germline CDR1 and CDR2: MNHEY and SVGAGI. The CDR3 reads CASRARRLYEQYF. In DNA, the CDR3 is TGTGCCAGCAGGGCTAGACGCCTCTACGAGCAGTACTTC.

This chain links TRBV5-1 with TRBJ2-3; perhaps D is TRBD1 or TRBD2 (5 bases each). This CDR3 region has 15 residues. The V end was cut by 0 bases, the J end by 3 bases, with 11 bases between. The germline gives CDR1 SGHRS, CDR2 YFSETQ. In nucleotides, the CDR3 is TGCGCCAGCAGCTTGGCTGGGACGCAGACAGATACGCAGTATTTT. Its protein is CASSLAGTQTDTQYF.

In this sample, this clonotype turned up a few times. This sequence joins TRBV11-3 and TRBJ2-5, with D perhaps matching TRBD2 (5 bases). The CDR3 totals 14 residues. CDR1 SGHNT and CDR2 YENEEA come from the germline V gene. V was trimmed by 2 bases and J by 3 bases, leaving 10 bases between them. CDR3 amino acids: CASSLPIGEETQYF. The CDR3 coding sequence is TGTGCCAGCAGCTTACCCATCGGGGAAGAGACCCAGTACTTC.

The chain combines TRBV20-1 with TRBJ1-6; no clear D gene. Germline loops: CDR1 DFQATT, CDR2 SNEGSKA (reference sequence). The CDR3 is 19 residues long. V was trimmed by 0 bases and J by 0 bases, leaving 18 bases between them. The CDR3 bases are TGCAGTGCTAGAGATGGTGGCAGAGCAAGAAGCTCCTATAATTCACCCCTCCACTTT. This sequence encodes CSARDGGRARSSYNSPLHF.

The V call is TRBV12-3 or TRBV12-4, the J call TRBJ2-3; weak D call: TRBD2 (5 bases). V gave up 10 bases and J gave up 1 base, with 15 bases separating them. The CDR3 extends over 14 amino acids. The CDR3: CANAPGTGTDTQYF. CDR3 in DNA: TGTGCCAACGCGCCGGGAACTGGCACAGATACGCAGTATTTT.

This clonotype was detected a few times. The chain links TRBV11-3 to TRBJ1-6; 9 bases agree with TRBD1. Looked up from germline, CDR1 is SGHNT and CDR2 is YENEEA. This CDR3 has 14 residues. V lost 4 bases and J lost 8; bases outside the gene matches: 3. The CDR3, as DNA: TGTGCCAGCAGCTCGGGACAGGGAGATTCACCCCTCCACTTT. Protein: CASSSGQGDSPLHF.

The chain has TRBV4-2 and TRBJ1-3, with D possibly being TRBD1 (5 bases). CDR1 is LGHNA, CDR2 YNFKEQ, per germline. The ends were cut back, 4 bases at V and 2 bases at J, with 12 bases in the middle. The CDR3 sequence is 15 residues long. The CDR3 spells CASSLTPGTGNTIYF. CDR3 DNA: TGTGCCAGCAGCCTAACACCAGGGACTGGAAACACCATATATTTT.